The 14 T cell receptor beta chains below come from one sample, sequenced in a study of Graves' ophthalmopathy and Graves' hyperthyroidism. TCR beta CDR3 amplification used RNA transcripts. First-round RT-PCR used HTBI primers; second-round multiplex PCR followed. TCRdb reprocessed the multiplex PCR reads with MiXCR, giving one entry per CDR3 protein. The sample has hundreds of thousands of distinct CDR3 sequences, about a fifth seen once; the top ten hold approximately 6.9%. The sample was peripheral blood. These receptors were obtained from a woman between 18 and 29 years old with stable Graves' hyperthyroidism. Some clones in this sample may be carry-over from other donors' samples.

The chain uses TRBV7-8 and TRBJ2-2, with 8 bases that match TRBD2. The CDR3 extends over 17 amino acids. The J segment lost 3 bases and the V segment lost 6 bases, leaving 12 bases of the junction unmatched. The germline V gene has CDR1 SGHVS and CDR2 FQNEAQ. The CDR3 sequence is CASRSTGGAWDTGELFF. In DNA form, the CDR3 reads TGTGCCAGCAGGTCTACCGGGGGGGCCTGGGACACCGGGGAGCTGTTTTTT.

This clonotype occurred a few times. The rearrangement joins TRBV5-1 to TRBJ2-2; 7 bases match TRBD1. Germline assignment: CDR1 SGHRS and CDR2 YFSETQ. Trimming at V came to 5 bases and at J to 5 bases, leaving 9 bases not matched to a gene. The CDR3 is made up of 15 amino acids. The CDR3 DNA sequence: TGCGCCAGCAGTGAGGGGGCAGTGCAGACCGGGGAGCTGTTTTTT. This encodes CASSEGAVQTGELFF.

This clonotype came up many times. The V call is TRBV12-3 or TRBV12-4, the J call TRBJ1-1; D not resolved. V was shortened by 2 bases and J by 1 base, with 14 bases between the two germline ends. CDR3 length: 16 residues. CDR3 sequence: CASSLWPPLKNTEAFF. In DNA, the CDR3 is TGTGCCAGCAGTTTATGGCCTCCCCTGAAGAACACTGAAGCTTTCTTT.

This clonotype was observed at least ten times. This chain's CDR3 is CASSLDRGPNSPLHF. CDR3 nucleotide sequence: TGTGCCAGCAGTCTGGACAGGGGGCCCAATTCACCCCTCCACTTT. The rearrangement uses TRBV6-1 and TRBJ1-6, with 11 bases that match TRBD1. This CDR3 has 15 residues. V was clipped by 5 bases and J by 7 bases; unmatched bases: 4. Germline values: CDR1 MNHNS, CDR2 SASEGT.

In this sample, this clonotype turned up a few times. The rearrangement links TRBV20-1 to TRBJ2-2; 8 bases match TRBD2. The germline CDR1 and CDR2 sequences are DFQATT and SNEGSKA (reference sequence). The CDR3 length is 13 residues. Trimming at V came to 6 bases and at J to 7 bases, leaving 7 bases not matched to a gene. For the CDR3, the DNA is TGCAGTGCACAGACTAGCGATCACGGGGAGCTGTTTTTT. Translating it yields CSAQTSDHGELFF.

This clonotype has a count of ten or more. The rearrangement uses TRBV5-1 and TRBJ2-5, with 9 bases fitting TRBD2. The CDR3 covers 15 residues. The junction had 6 bases not matched to a gene; V was cut back by 1 base and J by 5 bases. The germline gives CDR1 SGHRS, CDR2 YFSETQ. The CDR3: CASSLISGGTETQYF. CDR3 bases: TGCGCCAGCAGCTTGATCAGCGGGGGGACGGAGACCCAGTACTTC.

The rearrangement joins TRBV11-2 to TRBJ1-1; D not resolved. V lost 1 base, J lost 4 bases, and 13 bases lay in between. The CDR3 has 15 residues. Per germline, CDR1 SGHAT and CDR2 FQNNGV. Here the CDR3 reads CASSLGAGVGTEAFF. For the CDR3, the DNA is TGTGCCAGCAGCTTAGGGGCAGGAGTGGGCACTGAAGCTTTCTTT.

Regarding this clonotype: A much larger clone lies one base from this, so it may be a read error. The V and J genes are TRBV2 and TRBJ2-7, with D possibly TRBD1 on 5 matching bases. CDR3 length: 13 amino acids. Per the germline V gene, CDR1 is SNHLY and CDR2 is FYNNEI. The CDR3 DNA reads as TGTGTCAGCAGTGAAAGACAGACCTACGAGCAGTACTTC. Encoded protein: CVSSERQTYEQYF.

Many counts were recorded for this clonotype. The gene calls are TRBV10-3 and TRBJ1-5; D remains unclear. Germline assignment: CDR1 ENHRY and CDR2 SYGVKD. The ends were cut back, 2 bases at V and 3 bases at J, with 11 bases in the middle. The CDR3 runs to 15 residues. CDR3 sequence reads: CAISEPRHPNQPQHF. The CDR3 bases are TGTGCCATCAGTGAGCCAAGACACCCCAATCAGCCCCAGCATTTT.

In regard to this clonotype: With a much larger clone just one base away, this may be a read error. V usage is TRBV6-1 and J usage is TRBJ1-1; weak D call: TRBD1 (5 bases). CDR3 size: 14 residues. Trimming took off 6 bases at V and 7 bases at J, with 18 bases between the two ends. Germline values: CDR1 MNHNS, CDR2 SASEGT. Written as DNA, the CDR3 is TGTGCCAGCAGATCTGAAAGGGGAAGTCATGAAGCTTTCTTT. Protein: CASRSERGSHEAFF.

The gene calls are TRBV28 and TRBJ2-7; 8 bases align to TRBD1. The CDR3 extends over 12 amino acids. Germline V gene lookup returns CDR1 MDHEN and CDR2 SYDVKM. J gave up 6 bases and V 6 bases, and 4 bases lay outside the gene matches. The CDR3 sequence: CASRSGGSEQYF. The CDR3 DNA is TGTGCCAGCAGATCAGGGGGCAGCGAGCAGTACTTC.

The chain carries TRBV29-1 and TRBJ2-5; TRBD2 agrees at 11 bases. This CDR3 comprises 14 residues. The germline V gene has CDR1 SQVTM and CDR2 ANQGSEA. With V trimmed by 7 bases and J by 5 bases, 9 bases remained unmatched. The CDR3 DNA sequence: TGCAGCGCTTCATTAGCGGGAGGGACGGAGACCCAGTACTTC. It encodes CSASLAGGTETQYF. Drawing the rest from reference TRBV29-1 and TRBJ2-5, the complete variable domain is SAVISQKPSRDICQRGTSLTIQCQVDSQVTMMFWYRQQPGQSLTLIATANQGSEATYESGFVIDKFPISRPNLTFSTLTVSNMSPEDSSIYLCSASLAGGTETQYFGPGTRLLVL.

There are a few counts of this clonotype. The rearrangement links TRBV5-5 to TRBJ2-7; 7 nucleotides align to TRBD2. CDR3 length equals 15 residues. Trimming removed 5 bases from V and 0 bases from J; junction bases left unmatched: 8. Per germline, CDR1 SGHKS and CDR2 YYEKEE (reference sequence). CDR3 sequence (DNA): TGTGCCAGCAGAAGCGGGGCCCTGAGCTCCTACGAGCAGTACTTC. Protein product: CASRSGALSSYEQYF. The complete variable domain, with remaining parts taken from reference TRBV5-5 and TRBJ2-7, reads DAGVTQSPTHLIKTRGQQVTLRCSPISGHKSVSWYQQVLGQGPQFIFQYYEKEERGRGNFPDRFSARQFPNYSSELNVNALLLGDSALYLCASRSGALSSYEQYFGPGTRLTVT.

In its sample, this clonotype was seen many times. The chain uses TRBV2 and TRBJ1-6; TRBD1 is a possible D gene (5 bases). The CDR3 is 13 amino acids. Trimming left V 6 bases short and J 10 bases short, with 13 bases between. Germline-derived CDR1 and CDR2 are SNHLY and FYNNEI. CDR3 DNA: TGTGCCAGCAGACCGGACAACCTATCACCCCTCCACTTT. Amino acids: CASRPDNLSPLHF.